A selection of T cell receptor beta chains follows, all from one sample in a study of shared clonotypes between healthy human individuals. The assay was immunoSEQ multiplex PCR, and TCRdb's table has in-frame clones only and misses some. The sample contains a few hundred thousand clones, approximately 65% of which appear only once. Sample: memory CD4+ T cells sorted from blood. These receptors were collected from a man aged 25 to 45 in good health. CDR3s include the opening cysteine and the closing phenylalanine or tryptophan. The D gene is left open where the match is weak. Rows give clone size only sometimes, using once, few, many, or a class for an expanded clone.

j_call clone_size d_call v_call cdr3_aa cdr3_nt
TRBJ2-3 . TRBD2 TRBV11-2 CASSTPGLAGLASTDTQYF TGTGCCAGCAGCACTCCGGGACTAGCGGGCCTAGCTAGCACAGATACGCAGTATTTT
TRBJ2-4 . . TRBV28 CASHPSSDNQNIQYF TGTGCCAGCCATCCTTCTAGCGACAACCAAAACATTCAGTACTTC
TRBJ2-3 . . TRBV2 CASSPQTDTQYF TGTGCCAGCAGTCCCCAAACAGATACGCAGTATTTT
TRBJ2-6 . . TRBV7-7 CASSPTRSGSGANVLTF TGTGCCAGCAGCCCGACCCGATCAGGGTCGGGGGCCAACGTCCTGACTTTC
TRBJ2-1 . TRBD2 TRBV10-3 CAISESRTSGIPYNEQFF TGTGCCATCAGTGAGTCCCGGACTAGCGGGATACCCTACAATGAGCAGTTCTTC
TRBJ2-7 few TRBD1 TRBV5-1 CASSGRRDRGDYEQYF TGCGCCAGCAGCGGCCGCCGGGACAGGGGGGACTACGAGCAGTACTTC
TRBJ1-2 many . TRBV10-1 CASSETRAGLPAGYTF TGCGCCAGCAGTGAGACTAGGGCAGGACTCCCCGCTGGCTACACCTTC
TRBJ2-1 . . TRBV7-9 CASSQAGAGGSNEQFF TGTGCCAGCAGTCAGGCAGGGGCAGGGGGGTCCAATGAGCAGTTCTTC
TRBJ2-3 . TRBD2 TRBV7-2 CASSFTGGVNTQYF TGTGCCAGCAGCTTCACGGGAGGAGTGAATACGCAGTATTTT
TRBJ2-5 . TRBD1 TRBV7-9 CASSLQGAETQYF TGTGCCAGCAGCTTACAGGGGGCCGAGACCCAGTACTTC
TRBJ1-4 . . TRBV27 CASIGHPGEKLFF TGTGCCAGCATTGGTCATCCGGGCGAAAAACTGTTTTTT
TRBJ2-7 . . TRBV18 CASSPGAASYEQYF TGTGCCAGCTCACCAGGAGCAGCGTCCTACGAGCAGTACTTC
TRBJ1-5 . . TRBV11-2 CASSLAINQPQHF TGTGCCAGCAGCTTAGCGATTAATCAGCCCCAGCATTTT
TRBJ1-5 . . TRBV2 CASTEGQGGQPQHF TGTGCCAGCACCGAGGGCCAGGGAGGTCAGCCCCAGCATTTT
TRBJ2-7 . . TRBV18 CASSKVEYEQYF TGTGCCAGCTCAAAGGTGGAATACGAGCAGTACTTC
TRBJ2-7 . . TRBV5-1 CASSNDRNRAHEQYF TGCGCCAGCAGCAATGACAGGAACCGCGCCCACGAGCAGTACTTC
TRBJ2-5 . . TRBV5-6 CASSLWGRNQETQYF TGTGCCAGCAGCTTGTGGGGCCGGAACCAAGAGACCCAGTACTTC
TRBJ2-5 . . TRBV4-3 CASSQSQGYQETQYF TGCGCCAGCAGCCAGTCCCAGGGGTACCAAGAGACCCAGTACTTC
TRBJ2-3 . . TRBV4-1 CASSRGGRTDTQYF TGCGCCAGCAGCCGGGGCGGACGCACAGATACGCAGTATTTT
TRBJ2-5 once TRBD2 TRBV18 CASSPDGGTKETQYF TGTGCCAGCTCCCCCGACGGGGGGACGAAAGAGACCCAGTACTTC